Listed here is a single TCR beta chain. This specimen belongs to a study of blood T cell repertoires in COVID-19. Study overall: The United States, Italy and Spain supplied acute and convalescent COVID-19 samples. PBMCs, B-cell-depleted T cells, or T cells provided the cDNA or gDNA that made up the material.

The CDR3 contains 18 residues. Per the germline V gene, CDR1 is MGHRA and CDR2 is YSYEKL. V lost 0 bases, J lost 0 bases, and 18 bases lay in between. Per the original methods: From reference gene primer amplification, estimates of nucleated cell counts were derived. Produced via immunoSEQ multiplex PCR; TCRdb's table is partial and in-frame only. The D gene and trimming were derived from the DNA, and the V and J assignments and clone size from that table. Among around 150,000 clones, about 92% were seen once, and the ten largest hold 18%. Sample: peripheral blood. This TCR derives from a man aged 55 to 70 with active or convalescent COVID-19. The gene calls are TRBV4-1 and TRBJ2-7; TRBD1 is a possible D gene (5 bases). CDR3 sequence (DNA): TGCGCCAGCAGCCAAGATCGGGTGCCCAGGGATAGCTCCTACGAGCAGTACTTC. It translates to CASSQDRVPRDSSYEQYF.